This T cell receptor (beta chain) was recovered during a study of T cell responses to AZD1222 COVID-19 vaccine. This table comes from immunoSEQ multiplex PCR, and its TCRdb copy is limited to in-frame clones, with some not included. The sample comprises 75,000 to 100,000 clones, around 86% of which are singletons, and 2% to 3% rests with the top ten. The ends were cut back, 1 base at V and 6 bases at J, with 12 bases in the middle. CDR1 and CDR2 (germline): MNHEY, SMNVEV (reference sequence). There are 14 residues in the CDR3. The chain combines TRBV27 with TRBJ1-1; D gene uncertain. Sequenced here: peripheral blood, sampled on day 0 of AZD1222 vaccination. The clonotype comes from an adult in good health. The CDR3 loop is CASSLLGGTAEAFF. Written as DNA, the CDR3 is TGTGCCAGCAGTTTATTAGGAGGAACCGCTGAAGCTTTCTTT.